This is a list of T cell receptor beta chains from one sample in a study of blood T cell repertoires in COVID-19. Profiled with immunoSEQ multiplex PCR; TCRdb holds only in-frame clones, not every one. The sample lists 140,000 or so clones, 79% occurring once. The specimen sequenced was peripheral blood. Receptors were obtained from a man in his fifties with active or convalescent COVID-19. CDR3s include the opening cysteine and the closing phenylalanine or tryptophan. Each record gives: D gene, V gene, clone size, J gene, CDR3 protein, CDR3 DNA. The D gene is left open where the match is weak. Size is stated for part of the rows, as once, few or many counts, or as a class when the clone is expanded.

>-|TRBV6-5|once|TRBJ2-2
CASSYQGGTGELFF
TGTGCCAGCAGTTACCAGGGAGGTACCGGGGAGCTGTTTTTT
>-|TRBV7-3|few|TRBJ2-1
CASSSGNYDEQFF
TGTGCCAGCAGCTCCGGGAATTACGATGAGCAGTTCTTC
>-|TRBV28|-|TRBJ2-1
CASSSEMSRSDEQFF
TGTGCCAGCAGTTCAGAAATGAGTCGGAGCGATGAGCAGTTCTTC
>TRBD2|TRBV28|-|TRBJ2-1
CASRPPGTSGYNEQFF
TGTGCCAGCAGGCCCCCAGGGACTAGCGGATACAATGAGCAGTTCTTC
>TRBD2|TRBV5-6|-|TRBJ2-3
CASSLGLGLAGLDTQYF
TGTGCCAGCAGCTTGGGACTGGGACTAGCGGGATTGGATACGCAGTATTTT
>-|TRBV24-1|-|TRBJ2-1
CATSDVRTVGLSEQFF
TGTGCCACCAGTGACGTCCGGACAGTCGGTCTCAGCGAGCAGTTCTTC
>TRBD1|TRBV7-8|-|TRBJ2-2
CASSLAGTGGGTGELFF
TGTGCCAGCAGCTTGGCCGGGACAGGGGGCGGCACCGGGGAGCTGTTTTTT
>-|TRBV7-2|few|TRBJ1-5
CASSLGGIPNQPQHF
TGTGCCAGCAGCCTCGGAGGGATCCCCAATCAGCCCCAGCATTTT
>TRBD1|TRBV28|-|TRBJ1-1
CASSPWDRGPEAFF
TGTGCCAGCAGTCCTTGGGACAGGGGCCCTGAAGCTTTCTTT
>TRBD1|TRBV18|few|TRBJ2-5
CASSQTQGDETQYF
TGTGCCAGCTCACAGACTCAGGGGGACGAGACCCAGTACTTC